One sample yielded the 10 T cell receptor beta chains listed below, sequenced in a study of cytomegalovirus exposure and HLA in healthy donors. With 60 Vbeta and 13 Jbeta primers, the PCR was carried out. Generated by immunoSEQ multiplex PCR, the TCRdb table keeps only in-frame clones and is missing some. The sample has approximately 150,000 clones; 68% are singletons. The sequenced material came from PBMCs. Receptors originate from a woman between 18 and 29 years old in good health and CMV-seropositive.

The chain carries TRBV4-2 and TRBJ1-1, with TRBD1 identical over 7 bases. CDR3 size: 16 residues. Germline CDR1 reads LGHNA; CDR2 reads YNFKEQ. V was pared by 6 bases and J by 1 base, with 11 bases of the junction left unmatched. The CDR3 DNA is TGTGCCAGCAGACGAACAGGGGACGACTGGAACACTGAAGCTTTCTTT. It codes for CASRRTGDDWNTEAFF.

The chain carries TRBV4-2 and TRBJ1-2, with D possibly being TRBD1 (5 bases). The ends were cut back, 1 base at V and 4 bases at J, with 13 bases in the middle. The germline V gene has CDR1 LGHNA and CDR2 YNFKEQ. There are 15 residues in the CDR3. CDR3 DNA sequence: TGTGCCAGCAGCCAAGGCGGGGCATCCCCCTATGGCTACACCTTC. This gives the protein CASSQGGASPYGYTF.

Of note for this clone: One end of the junction varies from germline; a read error may be responsible. The chain is built from TRBV7-9 and TRBJ1-3; a possible D gene is TRBD1 (5 bases). Germline values: CDR1 SEHNR, CDR2 FQNEAQ (reference sequence). CDR3 size: 14 residues. CDR3 DNA: TGTGCCAGCAGCCAAGACAGCTCTGGAAACACCATATGTTTT. Protein sequence: CASSQDSSGNTICF.

By share, this clone counts as medium-sized (0.01 to 0.1%). The chain carries TRBV4-2 and TRBJ2-7; 11 positions agree with TRBD1. This CDR3 is built from 17 residues. The junction had 14 bases not matched to a gene; V was cut back by 4 bases and J by 6 bases. The germline gives CDR1 LGHNA, CDR2 YNFKEQ. Written as DNA, the CDR3 is TGTGCCAGCAGCCGAGGGATCGGACAGGGGGCAGGGGGCGAGCAGTACTTC. Protein product: CASSRGIGQGAGGEQYF.

This clone was seen a few times. The chain has TRBV15 and TRBJ1-5; 9 nucleotides line up with TRBD1. V shed 2 bases and J 7 bases; nucleotides not matched to a gene: 6. Germline V gives CDR1 LNHNV, CDR2 YYDKDF (reference sequence). There are 15 residues in the CDR3. The CDR3 DNA sequence: TGTGCCACCAGCAGACCTGGACAGGGGAGGCAGCCCCAGCATTTT. Its protein is CATSRPGQGRQPQHF.

V gene TRBV27 combines with J gene TRBJ2-7; TRBD2 matches at 12 bases. V shed 3 bases, J shed 2 bases, and the junction held 5 bases outside the gene matches. Germline V gene sequence: CDR1 MNHEY, CDR2 SMNVEV (reference sequence). The CDR3 totals 16 residues. Here the CDR3 DNA reads TGTGCCAGCAGTTTCTTACTAGCGGGAGGCCCCTACGAGCAGTACTTC. Translated: CASSFLLAGGPYEQYF.

V gene TRBV13 combines with J gene TRBJ2-5; TRBD1 agrees at 10 bases. The J call may be in error: the DNA end matches TRBJ2-7 better. CDR3 size: 15 residues. In germline, CDR1 is PRHDT, CDR2 FYEKMQ (reference sequence). The CDR3 spells CASSPTGTGAYEQYF. Here the CDR3 DNA reads TGTGCCAGCAGCCCCACCGGGACAGGGGCGTACGAGCAGTACTTC.

The chain employs TRBV29-1 and TRBJ1-4; 7 bases are shared with TRBD1. CDR1 is SQVTM, CDR2 ANQGSEA, per germline. V lost 2 bases, J lost 8 bases, and 11 bases stayed unmatched. CDR3 size: 15 residues. The CDR3 loop is CSVETGHRGREKLFF. The DNA for the CDR3 is TGCAGCGTTGAAACCGGCCACAGGGGCCGGGAAAAACTGTTTTTT. The variable domain in full, completed from reference TRBV29-1 and TRBJ1-4, reads SAVISQKPSRDICQRGTSLTIQCQVDSQVTMMFWYRQQPGQSLTLIATANQGSEATYESGFVIDKFPISRPNLTFSTLTVSNMSPEDSSIYLCSVETGHRGREKLFFGSGTQLSVL.

The chain uses TRBV2 and TRBJ2-7; 9 bases are a match to TRBD1. V lost 4 bases to trimming and J lost 4 bases; unmatched junction nucleotides: 8. There are 15 residues in the CDR3. Germline V gene data show CDR1 as SNHLY and CDR2 as FYNNEI. Here the CDR3 DNA reads TGTGCCAGCAGTGGGGGGACAGGGATAATGTACGAGCAGTACTTC. Residues: CASSGGTGIMYEQYF.

The chain has TRBV7-9 and TRBJ1-1; 7 bases are a match to TRBD1. The CDR3 is made up of 12 amino acids. Germline V gene sequence: CDR1 SEHNR, CDR2 FQNEAQ (reference sequence). The trim removed 6 bases at V and 6 bases at J, leaving 4 bases unmatched. The CDR3 is CASRKQGPEAFF. The CDR3 DNA reads TGTGCCAGCAGAAAACAGGGGCCTGAAGCTTTCTTT. Based on the CDR3 plus reference TRBV7-9 and TRBJ1-1, the full variable domain is DTGVSQNPRHKITKRGQNVTFRCDPISEHNRLYWYRQTLGQGPEFLTYFQNEAQLEKSRLLSDRFSAERPKGSFSTLEIQRTEQGDSAMYLCASRKQGPEAFFGQGTRLTVV.